One T cell receptor (beta chain) is described in this entry. Its antigen is currently unknown. The sample originates from a study of T cell repertoires in cytomegalovirus infection. In the study overall: Public signatures in TCR beta pointed to CMV infection and matching HLA type. Study-wide findings and caveats: Carriage of CMV together with the relevant HLA was identifiable through cumulative public TCR beta family frequency.

TCRdb ran MiXCR on the reads and lists one entry per CDR3 protein. This repertoire shows over 300,000 distinct CDR3 sequences, over 7.5% found once; its top ten account for 3.5% to 4.5%. CDR3 length: 12 residues. Germline assignment: CDR1 GTSNPN and CDR2 SVGIG (reference sequence). V lost 4 bases and J lost 2, with 6 bases in between. V usage is TRBV30 and J usage is TRBJ1-3; no definite D call. The sequence derives from a human donor in good health (CMV status not recorded). Some clones in this sample may be carry-over from other donors' samples. The specimen was PBMCs. The CDR3 region is CAWKAAGNTIYF. As DNA, the CDR3 is TGTGCCTGGAAGGCGGCTGGAAACACCATATATTTT.